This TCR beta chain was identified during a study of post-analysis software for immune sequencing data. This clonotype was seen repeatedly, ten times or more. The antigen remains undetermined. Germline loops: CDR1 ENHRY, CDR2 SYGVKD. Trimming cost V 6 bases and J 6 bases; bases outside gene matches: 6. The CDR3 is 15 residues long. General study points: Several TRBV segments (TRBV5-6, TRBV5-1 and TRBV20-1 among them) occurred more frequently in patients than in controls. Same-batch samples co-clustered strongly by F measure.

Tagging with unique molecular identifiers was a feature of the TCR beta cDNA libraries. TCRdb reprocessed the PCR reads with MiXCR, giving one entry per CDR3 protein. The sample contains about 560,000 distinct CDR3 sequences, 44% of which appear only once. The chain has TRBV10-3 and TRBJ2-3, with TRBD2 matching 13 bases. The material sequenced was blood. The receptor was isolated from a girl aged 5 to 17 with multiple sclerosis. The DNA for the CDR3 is TGTGCCATCAGCTCGGGACTAGCGGGGATGGATACGCAGTATTTT. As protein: CAISSGLAGMDTQYF.